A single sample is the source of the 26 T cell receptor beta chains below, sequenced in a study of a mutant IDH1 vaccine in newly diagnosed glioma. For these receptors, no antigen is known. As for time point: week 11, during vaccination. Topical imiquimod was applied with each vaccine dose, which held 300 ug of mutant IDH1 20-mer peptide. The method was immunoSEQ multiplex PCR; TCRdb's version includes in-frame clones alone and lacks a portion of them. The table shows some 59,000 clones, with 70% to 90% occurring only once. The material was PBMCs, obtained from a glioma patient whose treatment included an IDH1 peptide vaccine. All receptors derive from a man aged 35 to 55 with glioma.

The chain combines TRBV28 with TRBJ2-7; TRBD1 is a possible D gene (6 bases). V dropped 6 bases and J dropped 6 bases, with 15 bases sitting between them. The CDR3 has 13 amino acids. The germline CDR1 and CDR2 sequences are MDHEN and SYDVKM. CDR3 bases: TGTGCCAGCAGACTACAGGGACCGAGCGAGCAGTACTTC. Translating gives CASRLQGPSEQYF.

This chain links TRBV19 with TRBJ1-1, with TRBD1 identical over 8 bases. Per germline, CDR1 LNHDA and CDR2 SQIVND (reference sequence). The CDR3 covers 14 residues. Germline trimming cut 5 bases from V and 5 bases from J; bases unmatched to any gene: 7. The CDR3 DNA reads TGTGCCAGTAGTTCCCGGACAGGGCGAACTGAAGCTTTCTTT. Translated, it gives CASSSRTGRTEAFF. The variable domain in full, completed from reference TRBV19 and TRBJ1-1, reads DGGITQSPKYLFRKEGQNVTLSCEQNLNHDAMYWYRQDPGQGLRLIYYSQIVNDFQKGDIAEGYSVSREKKESFPLTVTSAQKNPTAFYLCASSSRTGRTEAFFGQGTRLTVV.

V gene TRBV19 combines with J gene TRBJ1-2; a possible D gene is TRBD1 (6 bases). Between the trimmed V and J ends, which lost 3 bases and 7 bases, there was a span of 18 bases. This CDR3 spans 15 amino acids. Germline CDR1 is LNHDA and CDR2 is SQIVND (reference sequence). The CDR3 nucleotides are TGTGCCAGTAGTATTCGGGGGGCCGAGCGCTTTGGCTACACCTTC. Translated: CASSIRGAERFGYTF.

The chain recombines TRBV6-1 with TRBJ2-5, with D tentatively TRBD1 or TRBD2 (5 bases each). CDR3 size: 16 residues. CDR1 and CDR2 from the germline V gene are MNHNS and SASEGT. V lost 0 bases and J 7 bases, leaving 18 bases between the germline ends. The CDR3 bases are TGTGCCAGCAGTGAAGCGCTAGACTCGTGGGACGCGACCCAGTACTTC. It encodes CASSEALDSWDATQYF.

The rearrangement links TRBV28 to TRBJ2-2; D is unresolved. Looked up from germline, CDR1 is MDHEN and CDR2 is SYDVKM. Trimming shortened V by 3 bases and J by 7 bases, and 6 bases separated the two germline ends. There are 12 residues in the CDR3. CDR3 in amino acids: CASSFVYGELFF. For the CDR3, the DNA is TGTGCCAGCAGTTTCGTTTACGGGGAGCTGTTTTTT.

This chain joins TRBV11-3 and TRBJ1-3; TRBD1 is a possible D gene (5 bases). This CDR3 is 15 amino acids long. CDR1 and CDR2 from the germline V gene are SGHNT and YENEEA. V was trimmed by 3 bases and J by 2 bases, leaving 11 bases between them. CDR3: CASSLGPGPGNTIYF. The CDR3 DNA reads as TGTGCCAGCAGCTTGGGCCCGGGGCCTGGAAACACCATATATTTT.

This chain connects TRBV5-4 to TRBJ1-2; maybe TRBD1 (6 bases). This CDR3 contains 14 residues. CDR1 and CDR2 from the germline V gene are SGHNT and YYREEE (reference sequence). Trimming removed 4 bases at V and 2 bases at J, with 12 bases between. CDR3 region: CASSHLQGNYGYTF. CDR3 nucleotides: TGTGCCAGCAGCCATTTACAGGGAAACTATGGCTACACCTTC.

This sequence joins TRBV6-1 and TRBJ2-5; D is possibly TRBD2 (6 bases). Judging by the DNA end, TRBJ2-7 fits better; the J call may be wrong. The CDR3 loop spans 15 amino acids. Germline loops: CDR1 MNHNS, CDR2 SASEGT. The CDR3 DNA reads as TGTGCCAGCAGTGAAGGGGGCCTAGCGCCCTACGAGCAGTACTTC. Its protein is CASSEGGLAPYEQYF.

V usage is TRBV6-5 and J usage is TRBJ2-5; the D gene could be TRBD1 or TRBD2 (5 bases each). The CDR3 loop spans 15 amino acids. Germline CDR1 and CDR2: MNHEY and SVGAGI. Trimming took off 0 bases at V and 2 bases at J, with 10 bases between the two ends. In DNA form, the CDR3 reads TGTGCCAGCAGTTACTCTTCCGGGGCACAAGAGACCCAGTACTTC. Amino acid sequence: CASSYSSGAQETQYF.

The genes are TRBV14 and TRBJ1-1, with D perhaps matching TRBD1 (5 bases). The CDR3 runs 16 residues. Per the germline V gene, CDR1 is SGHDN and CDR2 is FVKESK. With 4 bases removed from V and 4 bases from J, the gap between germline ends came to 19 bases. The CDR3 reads CASSRRIGGAATEAFF. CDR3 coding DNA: TGTGCCAGCAGCCGTCGGATCGGGGGAGCGGCCACTGAAGCTTTCTTT.

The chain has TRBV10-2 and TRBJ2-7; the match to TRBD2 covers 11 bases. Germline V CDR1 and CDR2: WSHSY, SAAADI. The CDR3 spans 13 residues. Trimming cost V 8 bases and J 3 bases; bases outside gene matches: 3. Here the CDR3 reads CASGLAGGYEQYF. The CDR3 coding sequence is TGCGCCAGCGGGCTAGCGGGAGGCTACGAGCAGTACTTC.

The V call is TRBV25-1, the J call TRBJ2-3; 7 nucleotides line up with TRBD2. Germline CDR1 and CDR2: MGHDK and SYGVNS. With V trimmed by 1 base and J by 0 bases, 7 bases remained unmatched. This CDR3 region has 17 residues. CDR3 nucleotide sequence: TGTGCCAGCAGTGAATTTGGGGGGGGACCTAGCACAGATACGCAGTATTTT. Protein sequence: CASSEFGGGPSTDTQYF.

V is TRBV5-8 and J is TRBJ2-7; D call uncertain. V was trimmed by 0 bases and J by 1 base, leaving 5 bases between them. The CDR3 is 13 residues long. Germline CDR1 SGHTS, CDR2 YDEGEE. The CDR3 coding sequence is TGTGCCAGCAGCTTGGTCATTTCCTACGAGCAGTACGTC. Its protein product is CASSLVISYEQYV.

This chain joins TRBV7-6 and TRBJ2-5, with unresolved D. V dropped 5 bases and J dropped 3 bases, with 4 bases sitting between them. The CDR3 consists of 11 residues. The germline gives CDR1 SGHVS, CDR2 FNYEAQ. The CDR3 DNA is TGTGCCAGCAGCCAAAAAGAGACCCAGTACTTC. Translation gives CASSQKETQYF.

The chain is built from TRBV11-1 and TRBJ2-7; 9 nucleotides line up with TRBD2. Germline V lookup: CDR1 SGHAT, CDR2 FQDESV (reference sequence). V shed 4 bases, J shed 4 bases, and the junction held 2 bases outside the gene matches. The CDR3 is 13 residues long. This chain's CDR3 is CASSWTSAYEQYF. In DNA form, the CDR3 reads TGTGCCAGCAGCTGGACTAGCGCTTACGAGCAGTACTTC.

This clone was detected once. CDR3 sequence: CASSLGTGEETQYF. CDR3 DNA: TGTGCCAGCAGCTTGGGGACAGGGGAAGAGACCCAGTACTTC. The chain uses TRBV7-9 and TRBJ2-5, with 10 bases identical to TRBD1. The CDR3 covers 14 residues. With 3 bases clipped from V and 3 bases from J, the junction kept 1 base outside the gene matches. The V gene's germline CDR1 is SEHNR and CDR2 FQNEAQ (reference sequence).

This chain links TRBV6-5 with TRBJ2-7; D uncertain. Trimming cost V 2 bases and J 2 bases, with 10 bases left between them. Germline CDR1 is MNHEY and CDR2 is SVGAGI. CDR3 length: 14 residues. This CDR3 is CASSYGVGTYEQYF. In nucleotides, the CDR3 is TGTGCCAGCAGTTACGGGGTGGGTACCTACGAGCAGTACTTC.

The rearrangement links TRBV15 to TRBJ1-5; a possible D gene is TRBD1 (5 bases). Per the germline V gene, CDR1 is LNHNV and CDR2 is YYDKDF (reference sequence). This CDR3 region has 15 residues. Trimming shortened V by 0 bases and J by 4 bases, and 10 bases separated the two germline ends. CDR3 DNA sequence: TGTGCCACCAGCAGAGAGGCCCAGGGAAATCAGCCCCAGCATTTT. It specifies CATSREAQGNQPQHF.

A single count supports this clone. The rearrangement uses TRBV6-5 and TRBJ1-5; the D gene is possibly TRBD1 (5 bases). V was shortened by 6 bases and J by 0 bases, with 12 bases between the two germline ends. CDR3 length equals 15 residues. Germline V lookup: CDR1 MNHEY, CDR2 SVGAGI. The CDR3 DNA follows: TGTGCCAGCAGCCCCCCGGGGCCTAGCAATCAGCCCCAGCATTTT. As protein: CASSPPGPSNQPQHF.

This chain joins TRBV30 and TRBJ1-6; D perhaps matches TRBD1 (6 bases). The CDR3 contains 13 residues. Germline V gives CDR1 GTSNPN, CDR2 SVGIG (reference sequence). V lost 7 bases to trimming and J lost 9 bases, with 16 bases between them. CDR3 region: CALERGVGSPLHF. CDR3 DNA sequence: TGTGCCTTGGAGAGGGGGGTGGGTTCACCCCTCCACTTT.

The CDR3 region has the DNA TGTGCCAGCAGTTGGACAGGGGGGACGCAGTATTTT. It encodes CASSWTGGTQYF. The chain is built from TRBV5-6 and TRBJ2-3; 10 bases line up with TRBD1. Germline V gene sequence: CDR1 SGHDT, CDR2 YYEEEE. CDR3 length equals 12 residues. V shed 5 bases and J 9 bases; nucleotides not matched to a gene: 3.

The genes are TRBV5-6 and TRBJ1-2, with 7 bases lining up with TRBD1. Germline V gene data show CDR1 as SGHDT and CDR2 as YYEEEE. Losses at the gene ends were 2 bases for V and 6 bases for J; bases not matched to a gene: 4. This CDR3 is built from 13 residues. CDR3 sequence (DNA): TGTGCCAGCAGCTTCTTACAGGGGAATGGCTACACCTTC. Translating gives CASSFLQGNGYTF.

The chain's CDR3 is CASSSGASSYNEQFF. The CDR3 nucleotides read TGTGCCAGCAGTTCCGGGGCCTCTTCCTACAATGAGCAGTTCTTC. The chain combines TRBV7-3 with TRBJ2-1; D may match TRBD1 or TRBD2 (5 bases each). V was cut by 6 bases and J by 1 base, with 13 bases left in between. Germline CDR1 is SGHTA and CDR2 is FQGTGA. CDR3 length: 15 residues.

The CDR3 bases are TGTGCCAGCTCACCGACGGGGGGCACAGATACGCAGTATTTT. Protein: CASSPTGGTDTQYF. The chain employs TRBV18 and TRBJ2-3; perhaps TRBD2 as D (6 bases). V was shortened by 3 bases and J by 1 base, with 8 bases between the two germline ends. In germline, CDR1 is KGHSH, CDR2 LQKENI. The CDR3 covers 14 residues.

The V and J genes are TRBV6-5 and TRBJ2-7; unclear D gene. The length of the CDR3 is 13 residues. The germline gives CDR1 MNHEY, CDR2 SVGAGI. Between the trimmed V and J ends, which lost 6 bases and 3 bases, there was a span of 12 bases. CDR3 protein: CASSRGPGYEQYV. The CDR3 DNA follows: TGTGCCAGCAGCCGCGGTCCTGGCTACGAGCAGTACGTC.

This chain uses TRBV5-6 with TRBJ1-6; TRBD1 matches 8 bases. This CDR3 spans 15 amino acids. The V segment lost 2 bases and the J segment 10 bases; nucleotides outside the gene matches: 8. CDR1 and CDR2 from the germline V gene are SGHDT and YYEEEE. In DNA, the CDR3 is TGTGCCAGCAGCTTCGGACAGGGTAATTGGTCACCCCTCCACTTT. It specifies CASSFGQGNWSPLHF.